These T cell receptor beta chains were read from a single sample in a study of T cell responses to AZD1222 COVID-19 vaccine. Data came from immunoSEQ multiplex PCR; TCRdb stores just in-frame clones and leaves some out. The repertoire holds some 71,000 clones, roughly nine tenths seen once, with 28% in the top ten. The sample in question was peripheral blood, obtained 28 days after the second AZD1222 dose. These receptors all stem from an adult who received the AZD1222 COVID-19 vaccine. CDR3s include the opening cysteine and the closing phenylalanine or tryptophan. D genes are given only for firm matches. Clone size is shown for a subset of rows, as once, few, many or a class of expanded clone.

>.|TRBV10-3|TRBJ2-7|.
TGTGCCATCAGTGGGGACTACGAGCAGTACTTC
CAISGDYEQYF
>.|TRBV11-3|TRBJ2-7|.
TGTGCCAGCAGCTTAGTCCGAGATATTCGCTACGAGCAGTACTTC
CASSLVRDIRYEQYF
>TRBD1|TRBV18|TRBJ1-5|.
TGTGCCAGCTCACCACCGGGTGGGACAGAGGGCAATCAGCCCCAGCATTTT
CASSPPGGTEGNQPQHF
>.|TRBV28|TRBJ1-5|.
TGTGCCAGCAGTTTCCAACAGGACAATCAGCCCCAGCATTTT
CASSFQQDNQPQHF
>.|TRBV12-3/TRBV12-4|TRBJ1-1|.
TGTGCCAGCAACAATGGACGGAACACTGAAGCTTTCTTT
CASNNGRNTEAFF
>TRBD2|TRBV19|TRBJ2-7|.
TGTGCCAGTAGTAGGAGGGGGACTAGCGGTTCCTACGAGCAGTACTTC
CASSRRGTSGSYEQYF
>.|TRBV5-1|TRBJ1-5|.
TGCGCCAGCAGCTTAGGCACGAATAGCAATCAGCCCCAGCATTTT
CASSLGTNSNQPQHF
>TRBD1|TRBV6-5|TRBJ1-2|.
TGTGCCAGCAGAGGGGACAGGAACTATGGCTACACCTTC
CASRGDRNYGYTF
>.|TRBV14|TRBJ1-1|.
TGTGCCAGCAGCTACGACGGGGGTACTGAAGCTTTCTTT
CASSYDGGTEAFF
>.|TRBV6-4|TRBJ2-2|.
TGTGCCAGCAGTGACTCCCCCGACACCGGGGAGCTGTTTTTT
CASSDSPDTGELFF
>TRBD1|TRBV5-1|TRBJ2-7|.
TGCGCCAGCAGCCCCAATCTTGACAGGGAGACCTACGAGCAGTACTTC
CASSPNLDRETYEQYF
>TRBD2|TRBV11-2|TRBJ2-1|.
TGTGCCAGCAGCTCGACCGGGACTAGCGTCGCCAATGAGCAGTTCTTC
CASSSTGTSVANEQFF
>TRBD2|TRBV28|TRBJ2-7|once
TGTGCCAGCAGCCCGCCGGGGGGGAGTGTTTACGAGCAGTACTTC
CASSPPGGSVYEQYF
>.|TRBV24-1|TRBJ2-5|.
TGTGCCACCAGTCAGTACCAAGAGACCCAGTACTTC
CATSQYQETQYF
>.|TRBV28|TRBJ2-1|.
TGTGCCAGCATGGGGCTAGGCTCCTACAATGAGCAGTTCTTC
CASMGLGSYNEQFF
>.|TRBV3-1/TRBV3-2|TRBJ1-4|.
TGTGCCAGCAGCCAAGTAGGACGTAATGAAAAACTGTTTTTT
CASSQVGRNEKLFF
>TRBD2|TRBV2|TRBJ2-2|.
TGTGCCAGCAGTGTTACTACTAGCGACACCGGGGAGCTGTTTTTT
CASSVTTSDTGELFF